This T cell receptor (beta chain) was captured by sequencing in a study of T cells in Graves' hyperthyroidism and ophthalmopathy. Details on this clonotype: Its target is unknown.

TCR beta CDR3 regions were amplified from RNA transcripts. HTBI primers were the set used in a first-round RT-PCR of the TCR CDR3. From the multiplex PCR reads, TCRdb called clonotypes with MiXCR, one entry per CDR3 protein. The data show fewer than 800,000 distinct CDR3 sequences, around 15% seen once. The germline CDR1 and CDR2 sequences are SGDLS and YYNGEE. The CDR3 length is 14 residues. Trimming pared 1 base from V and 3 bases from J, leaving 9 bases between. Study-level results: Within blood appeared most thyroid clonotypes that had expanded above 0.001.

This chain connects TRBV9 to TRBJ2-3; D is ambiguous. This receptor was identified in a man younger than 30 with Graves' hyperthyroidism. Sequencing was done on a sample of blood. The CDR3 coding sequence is TGTGCCAGCAGCGTATTTGATGGGACAGATACGCAGTATTTT. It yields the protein CASSVFDGTDTQYF.